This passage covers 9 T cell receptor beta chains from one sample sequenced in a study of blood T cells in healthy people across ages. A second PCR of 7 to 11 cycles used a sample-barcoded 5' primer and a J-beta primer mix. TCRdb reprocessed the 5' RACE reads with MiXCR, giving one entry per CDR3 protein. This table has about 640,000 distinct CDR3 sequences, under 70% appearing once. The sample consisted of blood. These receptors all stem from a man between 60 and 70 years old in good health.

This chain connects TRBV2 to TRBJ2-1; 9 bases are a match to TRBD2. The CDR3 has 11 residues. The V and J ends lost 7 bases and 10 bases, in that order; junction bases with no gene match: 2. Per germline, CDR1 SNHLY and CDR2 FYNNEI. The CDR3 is CASISGGEQFF. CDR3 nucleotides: TGTGCCAGCATTAGCGGGGGAGAGCAGTTCTTC.

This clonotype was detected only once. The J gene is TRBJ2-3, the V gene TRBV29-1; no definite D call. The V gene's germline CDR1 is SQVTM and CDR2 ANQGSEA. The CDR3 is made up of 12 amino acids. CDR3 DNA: TGCAGAATCCGGGCTAGCACAGATACGCAGTATTTT. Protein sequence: CRIRASTDTQYF.

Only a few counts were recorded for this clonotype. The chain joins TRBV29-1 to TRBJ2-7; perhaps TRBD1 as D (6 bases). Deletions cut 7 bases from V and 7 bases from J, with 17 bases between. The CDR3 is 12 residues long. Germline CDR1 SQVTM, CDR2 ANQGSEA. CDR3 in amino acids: CSARDNSREQYF. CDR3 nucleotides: TGCAGCGCCCGGGACAATAGTCGGGAGCAGTACTTC.

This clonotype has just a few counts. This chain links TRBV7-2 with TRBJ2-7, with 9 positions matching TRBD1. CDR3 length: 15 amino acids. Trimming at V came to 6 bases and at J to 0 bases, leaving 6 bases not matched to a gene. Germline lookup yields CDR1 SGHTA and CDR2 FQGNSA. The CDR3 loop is CASSTGTGNSYEQYF. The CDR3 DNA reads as TGTGCCAGCAGTACCGGGACAGGGAACTCCTACGAGCAGTACTTC.

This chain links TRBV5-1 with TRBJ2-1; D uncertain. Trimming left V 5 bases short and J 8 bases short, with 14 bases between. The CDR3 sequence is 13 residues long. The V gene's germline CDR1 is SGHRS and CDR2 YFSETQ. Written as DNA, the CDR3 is TGCGCCAGCAGACTGAACCCGAAGGATGAGCAGTTCTTC. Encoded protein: CASRLNPKDEQFF.

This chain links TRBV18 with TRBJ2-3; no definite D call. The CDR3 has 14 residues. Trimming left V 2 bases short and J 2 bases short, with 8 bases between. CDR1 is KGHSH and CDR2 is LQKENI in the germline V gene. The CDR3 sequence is CASSPGQVTDTQYF. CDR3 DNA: TGTGCCAGCTCACCAGGGCAGGTCACAGATACGCAGTATTTT.

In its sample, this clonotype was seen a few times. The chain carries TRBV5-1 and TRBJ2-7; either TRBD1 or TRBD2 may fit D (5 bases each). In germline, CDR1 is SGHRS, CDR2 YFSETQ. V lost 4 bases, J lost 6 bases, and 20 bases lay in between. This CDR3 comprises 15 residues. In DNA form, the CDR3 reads TGCGCCAGCAGCCCCTCCGGGACCACGAGTATCGAGCAGTACTTC. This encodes CASSPSGTTSIEQYF.

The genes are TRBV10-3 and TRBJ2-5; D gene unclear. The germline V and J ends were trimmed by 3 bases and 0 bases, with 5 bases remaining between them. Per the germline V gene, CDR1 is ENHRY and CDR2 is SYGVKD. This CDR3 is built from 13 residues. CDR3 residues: CAISDTNQETQYF. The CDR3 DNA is TGTGCCATCAGTGATACCAACCAAGAGACCCAGTACTTC.

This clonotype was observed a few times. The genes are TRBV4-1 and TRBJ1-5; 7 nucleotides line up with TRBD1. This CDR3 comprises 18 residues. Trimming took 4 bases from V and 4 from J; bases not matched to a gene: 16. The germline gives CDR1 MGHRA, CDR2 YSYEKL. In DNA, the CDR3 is TGCGCCAGCAGCCCCAGCCCGACAGGGATTCTGGAAAATCAGCCCCAGCATTTT. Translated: CASSPSPTGILENQPQHF.